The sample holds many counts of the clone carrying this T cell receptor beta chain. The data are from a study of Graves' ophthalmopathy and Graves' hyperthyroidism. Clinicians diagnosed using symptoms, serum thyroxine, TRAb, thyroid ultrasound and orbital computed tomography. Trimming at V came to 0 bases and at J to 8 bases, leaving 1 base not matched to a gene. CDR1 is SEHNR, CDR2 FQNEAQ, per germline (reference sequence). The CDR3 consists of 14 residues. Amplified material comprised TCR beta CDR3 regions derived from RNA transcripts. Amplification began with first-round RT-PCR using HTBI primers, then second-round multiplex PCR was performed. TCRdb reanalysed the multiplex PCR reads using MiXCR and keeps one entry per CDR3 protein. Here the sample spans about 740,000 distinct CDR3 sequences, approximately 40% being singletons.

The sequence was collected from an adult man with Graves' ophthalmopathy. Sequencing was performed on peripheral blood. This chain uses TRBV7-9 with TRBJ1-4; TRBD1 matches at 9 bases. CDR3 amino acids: CASSLADRGEKLFF. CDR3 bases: TGTGCCAGCAGCTTAGCGGACAGGGGCGAAAAACTGTTTTTT.